Each of the 32 T cell receptor beta chains below was sequenced from the same sample in a study of blood T cell repertoires in COVID-19. TCRdb's table, derived via immunoSEQ multiplex PCR, lists solely in-frame clones and lacks some. The table has around 280,000 clones, approximately 89% seen once. Specimen: peripheral blood. The source is a woman younger than 45 with COVID-19, enrolled during active disease.

This clone was found once. The rearrangement uses TRBV27 and TRBJ2-5; the D gene is possibly TRBD1 (6 bases). Germline V gene data show CDR1 as MNHEY and CDR2 as SMNVEV (reference sequence). With 6 bases removed from V and 3 bases from J, the gap between germline ends came to 20 bases. This CDR3 comprises 16 residues. CDR3 DNA sequence: TGTGCCAGCAGATCCCTGGTGGGGGCACTTGAAGAGACCCAGTACTTC. Translated: CASRSLVGALEETQYF.

The chain couples TRBV2 to TRBJ1-6; 10 bases are a match to TRBD1. Germline loops: CDR1 SNHLY, CDR2 FYNNEI. Trimming removed 5 bases from V and 9 bases from J; junction bases left unmatched: 7. The CDR3 is 15 amino acids. The CDR3 nucleotides are TGTGCCAGCAGTACGGACAGGGGGAGAGTTTCACCCCTCCACTTT. It specifies CASSTDRGRVSPLHF. Full variable domain (missing parts from reference TRBV2 and TRBJ1-6): EPEVTQTPSHQVTQMGQEVILRCVPISNHLYFYWYRQILGQKVEFLVSFYNNEISEKSEIFDDQFSVERPDGSNFTLKIRSTKLEDSAMYFCASSTDRGRVSPLHFGNGTRLTVT.

J is TRBJ1-6 and V is TRBV5-1, with 9 nucleotides matching TRBD1. V lost 3 bases and J lost 10; bases outside the gene matches: 8. The CDR3 length is 15 residues. Germline V gene data show CDR1 as SGHRS and CDR2 as YFSETQ. The CDR3 loop is CASSSEGTGYSPLHF. CDR3 DNA: TGCGCCAGCAGCTCCGAGGGGACAGGGTACTCACCCCTCCACTTT.

The chain uses TRBV9 and TRBJ1-6; 8 bases map to TRBD1. The CDR3 has 15 residues. Trimming cost V 3 bases and J 7 bases; bases outside gene matches: 6. The germline V gene has CDR1 SGDLS and CDR2 YYNGEE. The CDR3 protein is CASSDQGAQNSPLHF. In DNA, the CDR3 is TGTGCCAGCAGCGACCAGGGGGCGCAAAATTCACCCCTCCACTTT.

V usage is TRBV28 and J usage is TRBJ1-2; D perhaps matches TRBD1 (5 bases). The V gene's germline CDR1 is MDHEN and CDR2 SYDVKM. The CDR3 loop spans 14 amino acids. V was trimmed by 8 bases and J by 4 bases, leaving 17 bases between them. This CDR3 reads CASRRQPASYGYTF. The CDR3 DNA follows: TGTGCCAGCCGCCGACAGCCGGCGAGCTATGGCTACACCTTC.

This rearrangement joins TRBV25-1 to TRBJ2-7; possible D gene TRBD1, 5 bases. Between the trimmed V and J ends, which lost 5 bases and 1 base, there was a span of 12 bases. The CDR3 is made up of 14 amino acids. CDR1 MGHDK and CDR2 SYGVNS come from the germline V gene. The CDR3 loop reads CASSRAGWSYEQYF. CDR3 nucleotides: TGTGCCAGCAGTCGCGCAGGGTGGTCCTACGAGCAGTACTTC.

The chain is built from TRBV5-6 and TRBJ2-3, with 11 nucleotides matching TRBD2. CDR3 length equals 17 residues. CDR1 SGHDT and CDR2 YYEEEE come from the germline V gene. The V and J ends lost 4 bases and 5 bases, in that order; junction bases with no gene match: 12. The CDR3 sequence: CASSQRDVAGGRDTQYF. The DNA of the CDR3 is TGTGCCAGCAGCCAGAGAGACGTAGCGGGGGGGCGAGATACGCAGTATTTT.

The V call is TRBV12-5, the J call TRBJ1-2; possibly TRBD1 for D (6 bases). Trimming took off 2 bases at V and 1 base at J, with 17 bases between the two ends. Germline V gives CDR1 LGHNT, CDR2 FRNRAP. This CDR3 comprises 17 residues. The DNA for the CDR3 is TGTGCTAGTGGTTTGAATAAAGGGGGGGGTTTTAACTATGGCTACACCTTC. This gives the protein CASGLNKGGGFNYGYTF.

CDR3: CASSLGANGYTF. The CDR3 DNA reads TGTGCCAGCAGTTTGGGGGCGAATGGCTACACCTTC. J is TRBJ1-2 and V is TRBV12-3 or TRBV12-4; possible D gene TRBD1, 6 bases. V was cut by 3 bases and J by 6 bases, with 8 bases left in between. This CDR3 has 12 amino acids.

This clone was recorded a few times. The genes are TRBV7-6 and TRBJ2-3, with D uncertain. Germline lookup yields CDR1 SGHVS and CDR2 FNYEAQ. The CDR3 has 14 amino acids. Trimming removed 6 bases at V and 2 bases at J, with 12 bases between. Written as DNA, the CDR3 is TGTGCCAGCAGTAGGAGCTTAGCCACAGATACGCAGTATTTT. As protein: CASSRSLATDTQYF.

This rearrangement joins TRBV12-3 or TRBV12-4 to TRBJ1-2; possibly TRBD1 for D (5 bases). The length of the CDR3 is 13 residues. Between the trimmed V and J ends, which lost 4 bases and 8 bases, there was a span of 14 bases. The CDR3 DNA sequence: TGTGCCAGCAGTTCCGGGAGGGGTTGGGGCTACACCTTC. This sequence encodes CASSSGRGWGYTF.

The J gene is TRBJ1-2, the V gene TRBV2, with 7 bases aligning to TRBD1. Trimming removed 6 bases from V and 7 bases from J; junction bases left unmatched: 5. This CDR3 has 12 residues. Germline V gives CDR1 SNHLY, CDR2 FYNNEI. DNA for the CDR3: TGTGCCAGCAGCGACAGGGCTCCTGGCTACACCTTC. Its protein product is CASSDRAPGYTF.

V is TRBV4-1 and J is TRBJ1-2; 8 nucleotides match TRBD1. Germline V gene data show CDR1 as MGHRA and CDR2 as YSYEKL. The CDR3 sequence is 18 residues long. The ends lost 4 bases at V and 0 bases at J; junction bases unmatched: 13. The DNA for the CDR3 is TGCGCCAGCAGCCCTACGGGGGGAACAGGGGGAGCTAACTATGGCTACACCTTC. Its translation is CASSPTGGTGGANYGYTF.

V usage is TRBV5-5 and J usage is TRBJ1-2, with 9 bases aligning to TRBD1. The CDR3 runs 15 residues. CDR1 is SGHKS, CDR2 YYEKEE, per germline (reference sequence). The V gene end was trimmed by 0 bases and the J gene end by 4 bases; junction bases not matched to a gene: 4. The CDR3 DNA sequence: TGTGCCAGCAGCTTGGGGACAGGGGATACCTATGGCTACACCTTC. It encodes CASSLGTGDTYGYTF. The whole variable domain, filled in from reference TRBV5-5 and TRBJ1-2, reads DAGVTQSPTHLIKTRGQQVTLRCSPISGHKSVSWYQQVLGQGPQFIFQYYEKEERGRGNFPDRFSARQFPNYSSELNVNALLLGDSALYLCASSLGTGDTYGYTFGSGTRLTVV.

V usage is TRBV10-3 and J usage is TRBJ1-2; 7 positions match TRBD1. V lost 6 bases, J lost 5 bases, and 6 bases stayed unmatched. The CDR3 covers 13 residues. Germline-derived CDR1 and CDR2 are ENHRY and SYGVKD. The CDR3 is CAISTGDIYGYTF. The CDR3 DNA reads as TGTGCCATCAGCACAGGGGATATTTATGGCTACACCTTC.

This sequence joins TRBV7-9 and TRBJ2-7; 7 positions agree with TRBD2. The germline V gene has CDR1 SEHNR and CDR2 FQNEAQ (reference sequence). The junction had 8 bases not matched to a gene; V was cut back by 3 bases and J by 3 bases. CDR3 size: 15 residues. CDR3 region: CASSFPGGGSYEQYF. The CDR3 DNA sequence: TGTGCCAGCAGCTTTCCCGGCGGGGGAAGCTACGAGCAGTACTTC.

Concerning this clone itself: Other DNA sequences of this sample code for an identical CDR3. The V call is TRBV5-1, the J call TRBJ2-1; no reliable D call. V dropped 2 bases and J dropped 7 bases, with 4 bases sitting between them. CDR3 length: 11 amino acids. Germline V CDR1 and CDR2: SGHRS, YFSETQ. Here the CDR3 reads CASSFRNEQFF. The CDR3 bases are TGCGCCAGCAGCTTTAGAAATGAGCAGTTCTTC.

V is TRBV6-5 and J is TRBJ1-2; D is perhaps TRBD1 (5 bases). The CDR3 is 15 residues long. V was cut by 0 bases and J by 4 bases, with 12 bases left in between. Germline CDR1 reads MNHEY; CDR2 reads SVGAGI. CDR3 nucleotides: TGTGCCAGCAGTTACTCCCGCGGGACCCTCTATGGCTACACCTTC. Amino acid sequence: CASSYSRGTLYGYTF.

This clone was recorded once. The genes are TRBV6-4 and TRBJ2-1, with D perhaps TRBD2 (6 bases). The germline V gene has CDR1 MRHNA and CDR2 SNTAGT. The CDR3 length is 15 residues. Trimming took off 4 bases at V and 0 bases at J, with 10 bases between the two ends. The CDR3 reads CASSARLGSYNEQFF. The CDR3 DNA reads TGTGCCAGCAGTGCCCGACTAGGCTCCTACAATGAGCAGTTCTTC.

This chain uses TRBV28 with TRBJ2-7, with 8 bases lining up with TRBD1. This CDR3 has 13 residues. Germline CDR1 is MDHEN and CDR2 is SYDVKM. The junction had 13 bases not matched to a gene; V was cut back by 5 bases and J by 13 bases. CDR3 sequence: CASSRGQVSAFYF. Written as DNA, the CDR3 is TGTGCCAGCAGTCGGGGACAGGTTAGCGCCTTTTACTTC.

The CDR3 region has the DNA TGTGCCAGCAGCCAAGGTGTTTCGGTTAACTATGGCTACACCTTC. Translation gives CASSQGVSVNYGYTF. The chain has TRBV3-1 (or the pseudogene TRBV3-2) and TRBJ1-2; D is unresolved. The V gene lost 1 base and the J gene lost 1 base, with 10 bases spanning the gap. Per the germline V gene, CDR1 is LGHDT and CDR2 is YNNKEL (reference sequence). This CDR3 region has 15 residues.

The chain combines TRBV29-1 with TRBJ2-1; 13 bases fit TRBD2. With V trimmed by 5 bases and J by 7 bases, 11 bases remained unmatched. This CDR3 has 16 amino acids. Germline V gene lookup returns CDR1 SQVTM and CDR2 ANQGSEA. CDR3: CSVPGLAGVISNEQFF. As DNA, the CDR3 is TGCAGCGTTCCTGGACTAGCGGGGGTAATATCGAATGAGCAGTTCTTC.

V is TRBV6-5 and J is TRBJ1-4; TRBD1 agrees at 10 bases. This CDR3 is built from 16 residues. With 2 bases clipped from V and 4 bases from J, the junction kept 4 bases outside the gene matches. Looked up from germline, CDR1 is MNHEY and CDR2 is SVGAGI. CDR3 sequence reads: CASSYGTGVRNEKLFF. CDR3 in DNA: TGTGCCAGCAGTTACGGGACAGGGGTCCGTAATGAAAAACTGTTTTTT.

The chain is built from TRBV11-2 and TRBJ2-5; 12 positions match TRBD2. Germline CDR1 and CDR2: SGHAT and FQNNGV. The CDR3 has 16 residues. V was pared by 5 bases and J by 5 bases, with 9 bases of the junction left unmatched. DNA for the CDR3: TGTGCCAGCAGCCTACTAGCGGGGGGCCGGGGGGAGACCCAGTACTTC. Its protein is CASSLLAGGRGETQYF.

This clone was detected only once. This CDR3 reads CASSLGQGDQPQHF. In DNA, the CDR3 is TGTGCCAGTAGCCTTGGACAGGGCGATCAGCCCCAGCATTTT. The gene calls are TRBV19 and TRBJ1-5; 8 bases agree with TRBD1. Trimming took 6 bases from V and 5 from J; bases not matched to a gene: 6. Germline CDR1 is LNHDA and CDR2 is SQIVND (reference sequence). The CDR3 consists of 14 residues.

The chain recombines TRBV7-9 with TRBJ1-1, with D maybe TRBD1 (6 bases). Germline assignment: CDR1 SEHNR and CDR2 FQNEAQ (reference sequence). Trimming cost V 4 bases and J 2 bases, with 11 bases left between them. This CDR3 contains 14 residues. Written as DNA, the CDR3 is TGTGCCAGCAGCTCCGGGACACTCAACACTGAAGCTTTCTTT. It specifies CASSSGTLNTEAFF.

This rearrangement joins TRBV6-6 to TRBJ1-4; D perhaps matches TRBD1 (5 bases). V lost 5 bases and J lost 10, with 23 bases in between. The CDR3 has 16 residues. Germline V CDR1 and CDR2: MNHNY, SVGAGI (reference sequence). The CDR3 region is CASSPRQNTNLGKLFF. The CDR3 DNA sequence: TGTGCCAGCAGTCCCAGACAGAATACCAACTTGGGAAAACTGTTTTTT.

This chain links TRBV7-9 with TRBJ1-1; the D is unclear. V was trimmed by 6 bases and J by 5 bases, leaving 4 bases between them. The CDR3 is 10 amino acids. Germline values: CDR1 SEHNR, CDR2 FQNEAQ (reference sequence). The CDR3 region has the DNA TGTGCCAGCAGTCCTACTGAAGCTTTCTTT. Translating gives CASSPTEAFF.

This clone has more than one count but fewer than ten. The chain carries TRBV7-9 and TRBJ1-1; TRBD1 aligns across 7 bases. This CDR3 comprises 13 residues. V trimming: 3 bases; J trimming: 7 bases; junction bases outside the gene matches: 5. The germline CDR1 and CDR2 sequences are SEHNR and FQNEAQ (reference sequence). CDR3 nucleotide sequence: TGTGCCAGCAGCTTCCCCCGGGACAGTGAAGCTTTCTTT. Translating gives CASSFPRDSEAFF. The whole variable domain, remainder taken from reference TRBV7-9 and TRBJ1-1, is DTGVSQNPRHKITKRGQNVTFRCDPISEHNRLYWYRQTLGQGPEFLTYFQNEAQLEKSRLLSDRFSAERPKGSFSTLEIQRTEQGDSAMYLCASSFPRDSEAFFGQGTRLTVV.

This clone was recorded once. This chain uses TRBV6-6 with TRBJ2-3; 7 nucleotides line up with TRBD2. This CDR3 comprises 11 residues. Germline lookup yields CDR1 MNHNY and CDR2 SVGAGI (reference sequence). Losses at the gene ends were 6 bases for V and 8 bases for J; bases not matched to a gene: 2. The DNA for the CDR3 is TGTGCCAGCAGCCCGGGGGGTACGCAGTATTTT. Its translation: CASSPGGTQYF.

This chain connects TRBV2 to TRBJ2-5, with TRBD1 identical over 10 bases. The V segment lost 5 bases and the J segment 4 bases; nucleotides outside the gene matches: 7. The length of the CDR3 is 15 residues. Germline CDR1 SNHLY, CDR2 FYNNEI. CDR3 bases: TGTGCCAGCAGTTACGCTTGGGACAGGGGAGAGACCCAGTACTTC. Translating it yields CASSYAWDRGETQYF. Full variable domain (rest looked up from reference TRBV2 and TRBJ2-5): EPEVTQTPSHQVTQMGQEVILRCVPISNHLYFYWYRQILGQKVEFLVSFYNNEISEKSEIFDDQFSVERPDGSNFTLKIRSTKLEDSAMYFCASSYAWDRGETQYFGPGTRLLVL.

A few counts support this clone. The chain couples TRBV7-9 to TRBJ2-1, with TRBD2 matching 8 bases. The V segment lost 1 base and the J segment 4 bases; nucleotides outside the gene matches: 6. The CDR3 totals 16 residues. Germline V gives CDR1 SEHNR, CDR2 FQNEAQ (reference sequence). The CDR3 region is CASSLVPGGRYNEQFF. In DNA form, the CDR3 reads TGTGCCAGCAGCTTAGTTCCGGGGGGGCGATACAATGAGCAGTTCTTC.